A single count supports the clone carrying this T cell receptor beta chain. Germline CDR1 PRHDT, CDR2 FYEKMQ (reference sequence). The CDR3 consists of 13 residues. V was pared by 2 bases and J by 7 bases, with 11 bases between. The data belong to a study of Ad26.COV2.S vaccination and SARS-CoV-2 variants. Study-level background: Donor allocation was to the COV1001 Ad26.COV2.S trial arm. Dosing was one shot or two shots 56 days apart.

TCRdb's table, derived via immunoSEQ multiplex PCR, lists solely in-frame clones and lacks some. In the table there are about 440,000 clones, about 92% of which are singletons. Treatment of the sample: around 19 received Ad26.COV2.S at low or high dose, single or two shots; a few received placebo; per-sample allocation not given. Day 63 after the first injection of vaccine or placebo was the sampling time. Donation came from an adult in Boston who was aged 18-55 years. Vaccine was an Ad26 vector expressing Wuhan-strain SARS-CoV-2 spike. The sequenced sample was peripheral blood, obtained in a trial of Ad26.COV2.S vaccine versus placebo. The TCR was taken from a person aged 18-60 years who received the Ad26.COV2.S COVID-19 vaccine or a placebo. This rearrangement joins TRBV13 to TRBJ1-2; possibly TRBD1 for D (6 bases). CDR3 sequence: CASSLTGFRGYTF. The CDR3 nucleotides are TGTGCCAGCAGCTTAACAGGGTTTCGTGGCTACACCTTC.